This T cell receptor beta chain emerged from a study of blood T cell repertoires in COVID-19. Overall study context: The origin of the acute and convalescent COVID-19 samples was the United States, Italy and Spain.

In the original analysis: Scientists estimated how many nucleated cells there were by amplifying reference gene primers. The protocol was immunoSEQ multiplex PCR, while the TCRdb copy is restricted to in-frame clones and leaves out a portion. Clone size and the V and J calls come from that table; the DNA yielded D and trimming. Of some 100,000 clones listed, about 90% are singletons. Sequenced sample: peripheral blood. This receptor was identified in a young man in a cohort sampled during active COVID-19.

The CDR3 sequence is CASSLYRDGTEAFF. CDR3 in DNA: TGTGCCAGCAGCTTGTACAGGGATGGCACTGAAGCTTTCTTT. This chain joins TRBV5-6 and TRBJ1-1; a possible D gene is TRBD1 (6 bases). The germline V gene encodes CDR1 SGHDT and CDR2 YYEEEE. The CDR3 covers 14 residues. Trimming pared 1 base from V and 4 bases from J, leaving 11 bases between.